This T cell receptor beta chain was recorded in a study of cytomegalovirus exposure and HLA in healthy donors (TCRdb year 2017). Background for the entire study: A later analysis indicated that the 100 to 150 validation repertoires were generated on the platform also employed for the approximately 700 repertoires of the first cohort. Along with the approximately 700-subject first cohort, a separate validation cohort of over a hundred different subjects was used. High-throughput TCR immunosequencing, statistical association of individual TCRs with disease status, and machine learning were combined to predict cytomegalovirus infection status. The study was designed to test whether signatures of past pathogen exposure could be identified by cataloging public T cell receptors.

Turning to this clone: Its antigen remains unidentified. Base qualities are missing; no much larger clone stands one base away.

The donors were included in the validation cohort of 120 subjects, a group kept apart from the roughly 680-subject first cohort. Library method: the immunoSEQ multiplex PCR assay. Under the source paper's analysis protocol: To diagnose cytomegalovirus status from the catalog of TCR beta chain sequences, a statistical classification framework was built. TCRdb provides this immuneACCESS table in a form limited to in-frame rearrangements. Some clones are lacking; in checked studies, under half of them reflect an unresolved V gene, and why the rest are absent is not known. The V and J calls and clone size are taken from that table; D and trimming were inferred from the DNA. Present in this sample are tens of thousands of clones, under 98% of which were seen just once. Clones ranked in the top ten supply 10% of the sample. What the authors observed across the whole study: The authors suggested that the approach could potentially be generalized to other disease states and immunological phenotypes. The classifier was reported to diagnose cytomegalovirus status with high specificity and sensitivity in both the original and validation cohorts. Three of the identified cytomegalovirus-associated TCR beta chains were confirmed in vitro to be specific for cytomegalovirus antigens. A later analysis lacked HLA typing for the validation cohort, so it scored co-occurrence in that cohort across all 110 or so repertoires. Across donors, most TCR sequences were observed very rarely, whereas some public TCRs were present in many individuals. A total of 164 TCR beta chains were listed by the study as associated with cytomegalovirus. Subsequent analysis determined that TCRs grouped into clusters in the first cohort also showed a tendency toward co-occurrence across the roughly 110 validation repertoires, and 94% of cluster scores exceeded 0.

From the germline V gene (reference sequence), CDR1 is MNHEY and CDR2 is SMNVEV. From its cysteine to its phenylalanine, the CDR3 spans 18 amino acids. Here the CDR3 DNA is all that survives: 54 bases in frame from base 1. Relative to germline, V is missing 5 bases and J is missing 5 bases, with 20 bases of the junction outside any gene match. The receptor's source is a man in his thirties or forties in good health and CMV-seropositive. The receptor chain draws on TRBV27 and TRBJ2-7, and 8 junctional nucleotides match TRBD2. The sample was PBMCs. The CDR3 protein: CASSPKGPASGLRHEQYF. The DNA reads TGTGCCAGCAGTCCAAAGGGTCCGGCTAGCGGGTTACGACACGAGCAGTACTTC.